A selection of T cell receptor beta chains follows, all from one sample in a study of shared clonotypes between healthy human individuals. The repertoire was sequenced with immunoSEQ multiplex PCR; TCRdb's copy has only in-frame clones and lacks some. The sample carries around 2.1 million clones, more than 85% recorded once. The sample consisted of naive CD8+ T cells from PBMCs. These TCRs come from a man between 18 and 29 years old in good health. Some clones in this sample may be carry-over from other donors' samples. Each CDR3 is given without its conserved first and last residue. Each record gives: V gene, CDR3 protein.

v_gene: TRBV27
CDR3aa: ASSLTPPGLGSYNEQF

v_gene: TRBV4-3
CDR3aa: ASSQTGGSGNTIY

v_gene: TRBV4-1
CDR3aa: ASSPLQGARSETQY

v_gene: TRBV15
CDR3aa: ATSTDITVLNYGYT

v_gene: TRBV2
CDR3aa: ASSEWGNEQF

v_gene: TRBV7-9
CDR3aa: ASSQNLATGDSSTDTQY

v_gene: TRBV27
CDR3aa: ASSPREQY

v_gene: TRBV19
CDR3aa: ACRRVRGVAGELF

v_gene: TRBV11-2
CDR3aa: ASSLGGRAGDTQY

v_gene: TRBV9
CDR3aa: ASSVGLAYYNEQF

v_gene: TRBV6-1
CDR3aa: ASKFSGAYNEQF

v_gene: TRBV5-1
CDR3aa: ASSLNVGPSSNNEQF

v_gene: TRBV7-9
CDR3aa: ASSARGQGNTEAF

v_gene: TRBV19
CDR3aa: ASSTRVSGYNEQF

v_gene: TRBV28
CDR3aa: ASSSTPYGETQY

v_gene: TRBV27
CDR3aa: ASSLRAEGTEAF

v_gene: TRBV27
CDR3aa: ASSLRGDYGYT

v_gene: TRBV5-1
CDR3aa: ASSPGPGQGFNEQY

v_gene: TRBV5-5
CDR3aa: ASSLAYEQY

v_gene: TRBV27
CDR3aa: ASSFTGHFTEAF

v_gene: TRBV7-7
CDR3aa: ASSPGTSGRASNTGELF

v_gene: TRBV9
CDR3aa: ASSPVRAQGRNTIY

v_gene: TRBV7-3
CDR3aa: ASSLAFGGTNEQF

v_gene: TRBV5-4
CDR3aa: ASSFIFRGRNTEAF

v_gene: TRBV4-1
CDR3aa: ASSQELRQAPTDTQY

v_gene: TRBV19
CDR3aa: ASSPLIRSGRVEKLF

v_gene: TRBV7-9
CDR3aa: ASSPQLRGTQY

v_gene: TRBV2
CDR3aa: ASSAGRVNTDTQY

v_gene: TRBV19
CDR3aa: ASSMRELGTDTQY

v_gene: TRBV27
CDR3aa: ASSLGAASSYEQY

v_gene: TRBV19
CDR3aa: ASSIAPYSNQPQH

v_gene: TRBV27
CDR3aa: ASSQMTGVPNTEAF

v_gene: TRBV30
CDR3aa: AWSRGTISSTDTQY

v_gene: TRBV27
CDR3aa: ASSLILAGGAYEQY

v_gene: TRBV27
CDR3aa: ASSLLSGTGDHSNQPQH

v_gene: TRBV15
CDR3aa: ATSTRQGRRTGELF

v_gene: TRBV9
CDR3aa: ASSPSGLYNEQF

v_gene: TRBV28
CDR3aa: ASSVEQSSYEQY

v_gene: TRBV9
CDR3aa: ASSGTGFPNTEAF

v_gene: TRBV28
CDR3aa: ASSPLSEAGNTIY

v_gene: TRBV27
CDR3aa: ASSQGGEQY

v_gene: TRBV9
CDR3aa: ASSSANEQF

v_gene: TRBV30
CDR3aa: AWSVNLRGTEAF

v_gene: TRBV27
CDR3aa: ASRVTSGRFYEQY

v_gene: TRBV19
CDR3aa: ASRGQGSYEQY

v_gene: TRBV27
CDR3aa: ASSFLLTDTQY

v_gene: TRBV27
CDR3aa: ASSLNPGGSTDTQY

v_gene: TRBV10-1
CDR3aa: ARLLPQH

v_gene: TRBV21-1
CDR3aa: ASSKGQGSDQPQH

v_gene: TRBV4-1
CDR3aa: ASSQGGQGGYEQY

v_gene: TRBV19
CDR3aa: ASSITLGGLSEQF